Below are 32 T cell receptor beta chains sequenced from a single sample in a study of T cell repertoires in cytomegalovirus infection. TCRdb fed the reads into MiXCR, producing one record per CDR3 protein. The table lists over 250,000 distinct CDR3 sequences, roughly 24% of them singletons, with more than 11% in the top ten. Input material: PBMCs. These receptors all come from a human donor in good health (CMV status not recorded). Some clones in this sample may be carry-over from other donors' samples.

This clonotype has a handful of counts. The CDR3 bases are TGTGCCAGCAGCCAAACGGACAGGGCCCACGAGCAGTACTTC. This encodes CASSQTDRAHEQYF. V is TRBV3-1 and J is TRBJ2-7; 8 bases line up with TRBD1. J lost 5 bases, V lost 2 bases, and 5 bases had no gene match. The germline CDR1 and CDR2 sequences are LGHDT and YNNKEL (reference sequence). The CDR3 sequence is 14 residues long.

This clonotype was counted between two and nine times. DNA of the CDR3: TGTGCCAGCAGTTTCCCCCTCCTAGCGGGAGGACCCGGGGAGCTGTTTTTT. Protein sequence: CASSFPLLAGGPGELFF. The gene calls are TRBV28 and TRBJ2-2, with 11 bases that match TRBD2. Unmatched junction bases numbered 9, after V lost 3 bases and J lost 6 bases. Looked up from germline, CDR1 is MDHEN and CDR2 is SYDVKM. The CDR3 is 17 residues long.

V gene TRBV6-2 or TRBV6-3 combines with J gene TRBJ2-1; possible D gene TRBD2, 5 bases. In germline, CDR1 is MNHEY, CDR2 SVGEGT. V gave up 3 bases and J gave up 0 bases, with 9 bases separating them. CDR3 length: 15 residues. Written as DNA, the CDR3 is TGTGCCAGCAGTTATCAGCGGACCTCCTACAATGAGCAGTTCTTC. This codes for CASSYQRTSYNEQFF.

In its sample, this clonotype was seen a few times. The J gene is TRBJ2-2, the V gene TRBV2, with TRBD2 identical over 8 bases. Trimming cost V 4 bases and J 3 bases; bases outside gene matches: 7. The CDR3 runs to 16 residues. Germline V gives CDR1 SNHLY, CDR2 FYNNEI. The CDR3: CASSGLGAGDTGELFF. DNA for the CDR3: TGTGCCAGCAGTGGTTTGGGAGCGGGGGACACCGGGGAGCTGTTTTTT. The whole variable domain, remainder taken from reference TRBV2 and TRBJ2-2, is EPEVTQTPSHQVTQMGQEVILRCVPISNHLYFYWYRQILGQKVEFLVSFYNNEISEKSEIFDDQFSVERPDGSNFTLKIRSTKLEDSAMYFCASSGLGAGDTGELFFGEGSRLTVL.

V is TRBV6-5 and J is TRBJ2-1; TRBD1 might be the D (6 bases). Trimming pared 2 bases from V and 0 bases from J, leaving 11 bases between. The germline gives CDR1 MNHEY, CDR2 SVGAGI. This CDR3 region has 16 residues. CDR3: CASSYNRDISYNEQFF. CDR3 DNA sequence: TGTGCCAGCAGTTACAATCGGGACATCTCCTACAATGAGCAGTTCTTC.

This clonotype appeared a few times. The chain uses TRBV6-1 and TRBJ1-3; D is perhaps TRBD1 (5 bases). V lost 6 bases and J lost 0, with 15 bases in between. The CDR3 extends over 16 amino acids. Germline lookup yields CDR1 MNHNS and CDR2 SASEGT. The DNA for the CDR3 is TGTGCCAGCAGACGGGACCGATTGAGCTCTGGAAACACCATATATTTT. Amino acid sequence: CASRRDRLSSGNTIYF.

The sample holds many counts of this clonotype. This rearrangement joins TRBV7-2 to TRBJ2-5; TRBD2 is a possible D gene (6 bases). This CDR3 is 14 amino acids long. Germline CDR1 and CDR2: SGHTA and FQGNSA. Trimming cost V 3 bases and J 1 base, with 9 bases left between them. The CDR3 nucleotides are TGTGCCAGCAGCTTTAGCGGACTCCAAGAGACCCAGTACTTC. It specifies CASSFSGLQETQYF. Supplemented by reference TRBV7-2 and TRBJ2-5, the full variable domain reads GAGVSQSPSNKVTEKGKDVELRCDPISGHTALYWYRQSLGQGLEFLIYFQGNSAPDKSGLPSDRFSAERTGGSVSTLTIQRTQQEDSAVYLCASSFSGLQETQYFGPGTRLLVL.

This clonotype was recorded at least ten times. The V call is TRBV7-2, the J call TRBJ2-7; D is perhaps TRBD2 (5 bases). Looked up from germline, CDR1 is SGHTA and CDR2 is FQGNSA. V gave up 4 bases and J gave up 2 bases, with 6 bases separating them. This CDR3 contains 12 residues. The chain's CDR3 is CASSSGAYEQYF. The DNA of the CDR3 is TGTGCCAGCAGCTCCGGGGCCTACGAGCAGTACTTC.

The chain links TRBV4-1 to TRBJ2-5; possible D gene TRBD2, 5 bases. V lost 4 bases, J lost 3 bases, and 15 bases lay in between. Germline loops: CDR1 MGHRA, CDR2 YSYEKL. The CDR3 length is 15 residues. The chain's CDR3 is CASSRWLTTKETQYF. CDR3 sequence (DNA): TGCGCCAGCAGCCGGTGGTTGACTACCAAAGAGACCCAGTACTTC.

The table lists this clonotype with a few counts. V and J are TRBV6-2 or TRBV6-3 and TRBJ1-1, with D unclear. Per the germline V gene, CDR1 is MNHEY and CDR2 is SVGEGT. The V end was cut by 9 bases, the J end by 1 base, with 9 bases between. The CDR3 contains 12 residues. The CDR3 nucleotides are TGTGCCAGTCAGGTACGGAACACTGAAGCTTTCTTT. It yields the protein CASQVRNTEAFF.

The V and J genes are TRBV7-9 and TRBJ2-3, with D hard to call. Germline-derived CDR1 and CDR2 are SEHNR and FQNEAQ (reference sequence). Trimming shortened V by 1 base and J by 2 bases, and 10 bases separated the two germline ends. This CDR3 contains 15 residues. The CDR3 sequence: CASSLGGFSTDTQYF. CDR3 coding DNA: TGTGCCAGCAGCTTAGGGGGATTTTCCACAGATACGCAGTATTTT.

The V and J genes are TRBV6-5 and TRBJ2-7, with 8 bases aligning to TRBD2. Germline loops: CDR1 MNHEY, CDR2 SVGAGI. The trim removed 2 bases at V and 2 bases at J, leaving 2 bases unmatched. CDR3 length equals 14 residues. The CDR3 DNA sequence: TGTGCCAGCAGTTACCGGGGGGGGCCCTACGAGCAGTACTTC. Translation gives CASSYRGGPYEQYF.

Only a few counts were recorded for this clonotype. V and J are TRBV4-1 and TRBJ1-5, with D unresolved. The CDR3 contains 12 residues. Trimming removed 0 bases at V and 5 bases at J, with 2 bases between. The germline V gene encodes CDR1 MGHRA and CDR2 YSYEKL. This chain's CDR3 is CASSQDDQPQHF. CDR3 bases: TGCGCCAGCAGCCAAGATGATCAGCCCCAGCATTTT.

This clonotype was observed a few times. V usage is TRBV12-3 or TRBV12-4 and J usage is TRBJ2-3; 10 bases map to TRBD1. The CDR3 has 14 amino acids. Trimming at V came to 5 bases and at J to 1 base, leaving 0 bases not matched to a gene. CDR3 in DNA: TGTGCCAGCAGTGGGACAGGGGGCACAGATACGCAGTATTTT. Encoded protein: CASSGTGGTDTQYF.

The J gene is TRBJ2-5, the V gene TRBV7-2, with D possibly being TRBD1 or TRBD2 (5 bases each). The CDR3 consists of 12 residues. V was shortened by 5 bases and J by 7 bases, with 11 bases between the two germline ends. The germline V gene encodes CDR1 SGHTA and CDR2 FQGNSA. The CDR3 DNA reads as TGTGCCAGCAGCAAAGGTGGGGGGACCCAGTACTTC. Translating gives CASSKGGGTQYF.

This clonotype was seen a few times. This chain joins TRBV19 and TRBJ2-3; 13 nucleotides align to TRBD2. The V gene's germline CDR1 is LNHDA and CDR2 SQIVND (reference sequence). V dropped 5 bases and J dropped 4; count of bases not matched to a gene: 6. CDR3 length equals 16 residues. Here the CDR3 DNA reads TGTGCCAGTAGTCTCGGACTAGCGGGAGCGTCAGATACGCAGTATTTT. Its protein is CASSLGLAGASDTQYF. The complete variable domain, with remaining parts taken from reference TRBV19 and TRBJ2-3, reads DGGITQSPKYLFRKEGQNVTLSCEQNLNHDAMYWYRQDPGQGLRLIYYSQIVNDFQKGDIAEGYSVSREKKESFPLTVTSAQKNPTAFYLCASSLGLAGASDTQYFGPGTRLTVL.

This clonotype has a handful of counts. This chain uses TRBV7-3 with TRBJ2-2; 9 bases agree with TRBD1. The CDR3 covers 15 residues. Per the germline V gene, CDR1 is SGHTA and CDR2 is FQGTGA. V shed 6 bases and J 3 bases; nucleotides not matched to a gene: 5. In DNA form, the CDR3 reads TGTGCCAGCAGGTTGGGACAGGGAGACACCGGGGAGCTGTTTTTT. It is translated as CASRLGQGDTGELFF.

This clonotype occurred a few times. The chain combines TRBV7-2 with TRBJ1-4, with 7 bases aligning to TRBD1. The CDR3 spans 16 residues. Germline V gives CDR1 SGHTA, CDR2 FQGNSA. The J segment lost 5 bases and the V segment lost 3 bases, leaving 9 bases of the junction unmatched. CDR3 sequence (DNA): TGTGCCAGCAGCTTGGTCGGGACAGCACAAAATGAAAAACTGTTTTTT. Translation: CASSLVGTAQNEKLFF.

Comments on this clonotype: A much larger clone lies one base from this, so it may be a read error. This chain uses TRBV7-2 with TRBJ2-5, with D perhaps TRBD1 or TRBD2 (5 bases each). V gave up 0 bases and J gave up 5 bases, with 10 bases separating them. Germline CDR1 reads SGHTA; CDR2 reads FQGNSA. This CDR3 spans 14 amino acids. The CDR3 loop is CASSLAGARETQYF. The CDR3 DNA follows: TGTGCCAGCAGCTTAGCCGGGGCGAGGGAGACCCAGTACTTC.

The table lists this clonotype with many counts. CDR3 coding DNA: TGTGCCAGCAGTTTAGGGCGGGAGTCACCCCTCCACTTT. It specifies CASSLGRESPLHF. The J gene is TRBJ1-6, the V gene TRBV27; D gene ambiguous. V was shortened by 2 bases and J by 10 bases, with 9 bases between the two germline ends. From germline, CDR1 is MNHEY and CDR2 SMNVEV (reference sequence). The CDR3 loop spans 13 amino acids.

This clonotype appeared many times. The J gene is TRBJ1-2, the V gene TRBV11-2, with D possibly matching TRBD1 (5 bases). The germline CDR1 and CDR2 sequences are SGHAT and FQNNGV. Trimming took off 5 bases at V and 6 bases at J, with 19 bases between the two ends. The CDR3 extends over 15 amino acids. The CDR3 is CASSRLDNLGDGYTF. In DNA, the CDR3 is TGTGCCAGCAGCAGATTGGACAACCTTGGGGATGGCTACACCTTC. The full variable domain, its missing parts supplied by reference TRBV11-2 and TRBJ1-2, is EAGVAQSPRYKIIEKRQSVAFWCNPISGHATLYWYQQILGQGPKLLIQFQNNGVVDDSQLPKDRFSAERLKGVDSTLKIQPAKLEDSAVYLCASSRLDNLGDGYTFGSGTRLTVV.

This clonotype has ten or more counts. The genes are TRBV7-2 and TRBJ1-2; D not resolved. Trimming took off 5 bases at V and 8 bases at J, with 15 bases between the two ends. The CDR3 extends over 13 amino acids. Germline V gene sequence: CDR1 SGHTA, CDR2 FQGNSA. CDR3 nucleotide sequence: TGTGCCAGCAGCCTCCGGGCGAGCGGGGGCTACACCTTC. Protein sequence: CASSLRASGGYTF.

The chain uses TRBV6-2 or TRBV6-3 and TRBJ2-5, with 8 positions matching TRBD1. J gave up 5 bases and V 6 bases, and 8 bases lay outside the gene matches. CDR1 and CDR2 (germline): MNHEY, SVGEGT. This CDR3 has 14 residues. The CDR3 reads CASRDRESGETQYF. The CDR3 bases are TGTGCCAGCAGGGACAGGGAATCAGGCGAGACCCAGTACTTC.

In its sample, this clonotype was seen a few times. CDR3 DNA sequence: TGTGCCAGTAAAGACAGGGTAGGCAATCAGCCCCAGCATTTT. Translation gives CASKDRVGNQPQHF. The V gene is TRBV19, the J gene TRBJ1-5; 7 positions match TRBD1. This CDR3 spans 14 amino acids. CDR1 is LNHDA and CDR2 is SQIVND in the germline V gene (reference sequence). With 7 bases clipped from V and 2 bases from J, the junction kept 5 bases outside the gene matches.

This rearrangement joins TRBV28 to TRBJ1-3; 7 bases are shared with TRBD1. The germline CDR1 and CDR2 sequences are MDHEN and SYDVKM. CDR3 length: 16 amino acids. J lost 1 base, V lost 2 bases, and 5 bases had no gene match. The CDR3 region has the DNA TGTGCCAGCAGTTTACTACCGACAGGGTCTGGAAACACCATATATTTT. Encoded protein: CASSLLPTGSGNTIYF.

In this sample, this clonotype turned up many times. The CDR3 region is CASSPGTSRPRAKNIQYF. CDR3 nucleotide sequence: TGTGCCAGCAGCCCCGGGACTAGCCGACCCAGAGCCAAAAACATTCAGTACTTC. This chain links TRBV7-2 with TRBJ2-4; 9 nucleotides agree with TRBD2. CDR3 size: 18 residues. CDR1 and CDR2 (germline): SGHTA, FQGNSA. V lost 5 bases, J lost 0 bases, and 11 bases stayed unmatched.

This chain uses TRBV12-3 or TRBV12-4 with TRBJ2-1, with 11 bases lining up with TRBD2. This CDR3 comprises 17 residues. After removal of 3 bases from V and 6 bases from J, the junction contained 10 bases not matched to a gene. The CDR3: CASSFRISGRAGNEQFF. The CDR3 nucleotides are TGTGCCAGCAGTTTTAGGATTAGCGGGAGGGCCGGCAATGAGCAGTTCTTC.

V gene TRBV20-1 combines with J gene TRBJ2-5, with 8 bases lining up with TRBD2. The CDR3 is 14 amino acids. Trimming cost V 6 bases and J 4 bases; bases outside gene matches: 10. CDR1 and CDR2 from the germline V gene are DFQATT and SNEGSKA (reference sequence). The CDR3 reads CSALPGGAGETQYF. DNA of the CDR3: TGCAGTGCACTCCCGGGGGGGGCGGGAGAGACCCAGTACTTC.

This clonotype was counted a few times. The genes are TRBV15 and TRBJ2-5; possible D gene TRBD2, 6 bases. The V gene's germline CDR1 is LNHNV and CDR2 YYDKDF (reference sequence). V was cut by 4 bases and J by 1 base, with 10 bases left in between. The length of the CDR3 is 14 residues. The CDR3 here is CATSKRDFQETQYF. The CDR3 DNA sequence: TGTGCCACCAGCAAAAGGGACTTCCAAGAGACCCAGTACTTC.

This clonotype was seen at least ten times. The chain carries TRBV6-1 and TRBJ2-7, with 11 nucleotides matching TRBD1. The V gene's germline CDR1 is MNHNS and CDR2 SASEGT. The V gene end was trimmed by 5 bases and the J gene end by 6 bases; junction bases not matched to a gene: 6. This CDR3 comprises 14 residues. The CDR3 DNA reads TGTGCCAGCAGTAACCGGGACAGGGGGGGCGAGCAGTACTTC. This sequence encodes CASSNRDRGGEQYF.

The chain links TRBV29-1 to TRBJ1-1; D possibly corresponds to TRBD1 (5 bases). CDR1 is SQVTM, CDR2 ANQGSEA, per germline. CDR3 length: 15 residues. Between the trimmed V and J ends, which lost 7 bases and 0 bases, there was a span of 18 bases. The CDR3 spells CSAVLLTGMNTEAFF. As DNA, the CDR3 is TGCAGCGCCGTATTGCTTACAGGCATGAACACTGAAGCTTTCTTT.

The CDR3 DNA reads as TGCAGCGTTGATTGGCTCGACTTTGGAGGCACTGAAGCTTTCTTT. Its protein is CSVDWLDFGGTEAFF. This chain links TRBV29-1 with TRBJ1-1; D gene ambiguous. Between the trimmed V and J ends, which lost 3 bases and 4 bases, there was a span of 18 bases. The germline V gene has CDR1 SQVTM and CDR2 ANQGSEA. The CDR3 consists of 15 residues.